This TCR beta chain is drawn from a study of blood T cell repertoires in COVID-19. The method was immunoSEQ multiplex PCR; TCRdb's version includes in-frame clones alone and lacks a portion of them. Of more than 80,000 clones listed, roughly 86% were seen once; the top ten hold roughly 5.4%. This clone has only a few counts. CDR1 is LNHDA and CDR2 is SQIVND in the germline V gene (reference sequence). The V and J ends lost 1 base and 6 bases respectively, with 10 bases between them. The CDR3 runs to 14 residues. The chain combines TRBV19 with TRBJ1-5; possible D gene TRBD1, 6 bases. This TCR was recovered from a man in his forties or fifties with acute or convalescent COVID-19. Material: peripheral blood. Here the CDR3 DNA reads TGTGCCAGTAGTATAGTGTGGGGGCCTCAGCCCCAGCATTTT. This codes for CASSIVWGPQPQHF.